The sequence of this TCR beta chain was determined in a study of shared clonotypes between healthy human individuals (dated by TCRdb to the early 2020s). As for the study more broadly: The cohort included three men and a couple of women between 18 and 49 years of age. Per donor, three plates each were used for CD4 naive and CD4 memory, two for CD8 naive, and one for CD8 memory. To increase sequencing depth and limit assay-specific biases, different laboratories used diverse techniques to prepare libraries and sequence TCR repertoires. Blood TCR repertoires of about five healthy adults were deeply sequenced to estimate repertoire size and the extent of clonotype sharing between individuals. Leukapheresis yielded between about 0.94 and 9 billion PBMCs per donor. Overall study outcomes, separate from this receptor: When several donors were compared, the shared fraction of clonotypes was around 5% for naive CD4, around 3.6% for naive CD8, 2% to 2.5% for memory CD4, and roughly 0.4% for memory CD8. Clonotypes shared by all four sorted-subset donors showed higher generation probabilities than non-shared clonotypes. The genetic and exposure-history diversity represented was limited by the small number of donors. Sampling was restricted to blood, and TCR repertoires in tissue are likely to differ from TCR repertoires in blood. Naive subsets generally had larger estimated clonotype richness than memory subsets. Pairwise subsampling indicated that sequencing depth was expected to affect the degree of clonotype sharing among donors. Rarefaction of sorted-subset datasets indicated incomplete sequencing despite the large sequencing depth.

Inclusive of the bounding cysteine and phenylalanine, the CDR3 is 18 residues long. CDR3 DNA only is kept here, 54 bases in frame from base 1. Per the germline V gene, SGDLS is the CDR1 and YYNGEE is the CDR2. Deletion took 1 base off V and 5 bases off J, with a span of 24 bases between the germline ends. The donors were healthy, HIV-negative adults who had no recently reported acute infections or vaccinations. Only Caucasian adults living in Nashville, Tennessee, USA were represented among the donors. CD4+ T cells were enriched through magnetic negative selection, after which naive cells were positively selected on CD45RA and the remaining negative fraction served as the memory subset. After blood collection by leukapheresis, PBMCs were isolated using Ficoll-Histopaque density gradient centrifugation and then cryopreserved in the vapor phase of liquid nitrogen. Analytical flow cytometry was used to check the purity and quantity of each magnetically sorted T cell population. Each sorted fraction had its genomic DNA isolated and then quantified by UV absorbance on a Nanodrop 2000c.

TCR CDR3 regions were amplified from genomic DNA by multiplex PCR using the deep immunoSEQ assay. For each cell subset, the extracted genomic DNA was distributed evenly across all wells of several immunoSEQ 96-well plates, and each plate served as one replicate. For sorted subsets, each replicate PCR was loaded with approximately 190 ng genomic DNA, equivalent to some 31,000 T cell genomes. Purified libraries were quantified with a Qubit 3.0 fluorometer, sized on a Bioanalyzer 2100, and re-quantified with the KAPA Library Quantification kit. A separate single-read 150-cycle Illumina NextSeq 550 flow cell was used to sequence each immunoSEQ 96-well plate. The original pipeline was this. Because the immunoSEQ output held only junctional sequences and lacked quality scores, the filtering could not match the filtering applied to full-length reads. Sequences were annotated with PyIR, a Python wrapper for IgBLAST v1.9, using IMGT germline references to assign V/J genes and CDR3. Reads with weak V/J assignments (E-value above 1e-6), missing CDR3, stop codons, out-of-frame junctions, or ambiguous translated residues were removed. A V3J clonotype was defined by an identical inferred V gene, J gene, and CDR3 amino acid sequence. To compute the percentage overlap between repertoires, the number of shared unique clonotypes was divided by the size of the smaller repertoire. Repertoire richness was assessed with RTK rarefaction, the Chao1 estimator, and Recon v2.1 estimates of unobserved clonotypes. Generation probabilities were computed with OLGA for all TCRbeta clonotypes obtained by the gDNA method from a handful of donors. TCRdb provides this immuneACCESS table in a form limited to in-frame rearrangements. Some clones are lacking; in checked studies, under half of them reflect an unresolved V gene, and why the rest are absent is not known. V, J and clone size derive from that table, while D and trimming were established from the DNA sequence. In this sample the table shows about 2,500,000 clones, around nine tenths of which occur a single time. Around 0.14% of the sample is taken by the ten largest.

Note on this clone: The antigen this receptor binds is unknown. The sample holds no much larger clone one base away, and base qualities are not on file.

The specimen was naive CD4+ T cells sorted from blood. The cell subset or site tag for this specimen amounts to: CD45RA+ positively selected. This clonotype originated in a man aged 18 to 29 in good health. The V gene is TRBV9 and the J gene is TRBJ2-5; the best D guess is TRBD1, with 5 bases matching. The CDR3 protein: CASSVSEISWQGRETQYF. The bases are TGTGCCAGCAGCGTATCCGAAATCTCGTGGCAGGGCCGCGAGACCCAGTACTTC.